These T cell receptor beta chains were read from a single sample in a study of cytotoxic CD8 clonotypes in ibrutinib-treated CLL. Assay: immunoSEQ multiplex PCR; the TCRdb copy retains only in-frame clones and omits some. The sample contains under 300,000 clones, 70% of which appear only once. The source material was PBMCs, sampled after 24 months of ibrutinib treatment. The receptors originated from a human donor with chronic lymphocytic leukemia. Each CDR3 is given with its conserved first and last residue. The order of the fields is J gene, D gene, V gene, clone size, CDR3 protein, CDR3 DNA. D genes are given only for firm matches. Rows may omit the clone size; those that give it use once, few, many or a size class.

j_call: TRBJ2-2; d_call: NA; v_call: TRBV7-6; clone_size: NA; cdr3_aa: CASSWRTANTGELFF; cdr3_nt: TGTGCCAGCAGCTGGAGGACTGCGAACACCGGGGAGCTGTTTTTT
j_call: TRBJ2-1; d_call: TRBD2; v_call: TRBV18; clone_size: NA; cdr3_aa: CASSTGTSGNEQFF; cdr3_nt: TGTGCCAGCTCAACCGGGACTAGCGGTAATGAGCAGTTCTTC
j_call: TRBJ2-1; d_call: NA; v_call: TRBV6-6; clone_size: NA; cdr3_aa: CASSYYGQSSNEQFF; cdr3_nt: TGTGCCAGCAGTTACTACGGCCAGTCGAGCAATGAGCAGTTCTTC
j_call: TRBJ2-5; d_call: NA; v_call: TRBV27; clone_size: NA; cdr3_aa: CASSFDFSETQYF; cdr3_nt: TGTGCCAGCAGTTTTGATTTTTCGGAGACCCAGTACTTC
j_call: TRBJ2-7; d_call: TRBD1; v_call: TRBV6-1; clone_size: NA; cdr3_aa: CASRTQDRNYEQYF; cdr3_nt: TGTGCCAGCAGGACACAGGACAGGAACTACGAGCAGTACTTC
j_call: TRBJ1-2; d_call: NA; v_call: TRBV18; clone_size: NA; cdr3_aa: CASSPGIDGYTF; cdr3_nt: TGTGCCAGCTCACCGGGGATCGATGGCTACACCTTC
j_call: TRBJ2-5; d_call: TRBD2; v_call: TRBV2; clone_size: few; cdr3_aa: CASSETSGRGETQYF; cdr3_nt: TGTGCCAGCAGTGAAACTAGCGGGAGAGGTGAGACCCAGTACTTC
j_call: TRBJ1-2; d_call: TRBD1; v_call: TRBV2; clone_size: few; cdr3_aa: CASSGLDRDYGYTF; cdr3_nt: TGTGCCAGCAGTGGCCTTGACAGGGACTATGGCTACACCTTC
j_call: TRBJ2-6; d_call: NA; v_call: TRBV2; clone_size: NA; cdr3_aa: CASRGGHGANVLTF; cdr3_nt: TGTGCCAGCAGGGGTGGGCATGGGGCCAACGTCCTGACTTTC
j_call: TRBJ2-1; d_call: NA; v_call: TRBV29-1; clone_size: NA; cdr3_aa: CSVYFRNEQFF; cdr3_nt: TGCAGCGTTTATTTCAGGAATGAGCAGTTCTTC
j_call: TRBJ2-1; d_call: NA; v_call: TRBV27; clone_size: NA; cdr3_aa: CASSFVRGWDNEQFF; cdr3_nt: TGTGCCAGCAGTTTTGTGAGGGGGTGGGACAATGAGCAGTTCTTC
j_call: TRBJ2-3; d_call: NA; v_call: TRBV5-4; clone_size: NA; cdr3_aa: CASSFGTDTQYF; cdr3_nt: TGTGCCAGCAGCTTTGGCACAGATACGCAGTATTTT
j_call: TRBJ1-1; d_call: NA; v_call: TRBV29-1; clone_size: few; cdr3_aa: CSVAEEGIKEAFF; cdr3_nt: TGCAGCGTTGCTGAAGAGGGGATCAAGGAAGCTTTCTTT
j_call: TRBJ2-7; d_call: TRBD1; v_call: TRBV28; clone_size: NA; cdr3_aa: CASSLTGLTGTYEQYF; cdr3_nt: TGTGCCAGCAGTTTGACAGGGTTGACAGGGACCTACGAGCAGTACTTC
j_call: TRBJ1-2; d_call: NA; v_call: TRBV7-2; clone_size: NA; cdr3_aa: CASSPRTGEKTF; cdr3_nt: TGTGCCAGCAGCCCCCGGACGGGAGAAAAGACCTTC
j_call: TRBJ2-3; d_call: TRBD2; v_call: TRBV10-3; clone_size: NA; cdr3_aa: CAISERDGRFTDTQYF; cdr3_nt: TGTGCCATCAGTGAAAGGGACGGGAGGTTCACAGATACGCAGTATTTT
j_call: TRBJ2-7; d_call: NA; v_call: TRBV19; clone_size: few; cdr3_aa: CASSIGLSAYEQYF; cdr3_nt: TGTGCCAGTAGTATAGGTTTGTCTGCCTACGAGCAGTACTTC
j_call: TRBJ2-7; d_call: TRBD2; v_call: TRBV6-5; clone_size: few; cdr3_aa: CASSYSGLASYEQYF; cdr3_nt: TGTGCCAGCAGTTACTCGGGACTAGCGTCCTACGAGCAGTACTTC
j_call: TRBJ1-2; d_call: NA; v_call: TRBV5-6; clone_size: NA; cdr3_aa: CASSLGDPGGYTF; cdr3_nt: TGTGCCAGCAGCTTAGGGGACCCGGGGGGCTACACCTTC
j_call: TRBJ2-7; d_call: TRBD1; v_call: TRBV7-2; clone_size: NA; cdr3_aa: CASSHGTGGPYEQYF; cdr3_nt: TGTGCCAGCAGCCACGGGACAGGGGGACCCTACGAGCAGTACTTC
j_call: TRBJ2-1; d_call: NA; v_call: TRBV7-2; clone_size: NA; cdr3_aa: CASRRTRRFNEQFF; cdr3_nt: TGTGCCAGCAGGCGGACCCGTCGGTTCAATGAGCAGTTCTTC
j_call: TRBJ1-5; d_call: NA; v_call: TRBV7-9; clone_size: NA; cdr3_aa: CASSLGGGTNQPQHF; cdr3_nt: TGTGCCAGCAGCTTAGGGGGGGGCACCAATCAGCCCCAGCATTTT
j_call: TRBJ2-1; d_call: NA; v_call: TRBV2; clone_size: few; cdr3_aa: CASSPRRSYNEQFF; cdr3_nt: TGTGCCAGCAGCCCGCGTAGGTCCTACAATGAGCAGTTCTTC
j_call: TRBJ2-1; d_call: TRBD1; v_call: TRBV29-1; clone_size: NA; cdr3_aa: CSVDGTGNNEQFF; cdr3_nt: TGCAGCGTTGATGGGACAGGGAACAATGAGCAGTTCTTC
j_call: TRBJ1-2; d_call: NA; v_call: TRBV29-1; clone_size: NA; cdr3_aa: CSVDRRPSNGYTF; cdr3_nt: TGCAGCGTTGACAGGAGGCCGTCTAATGGCTACACCTTC
j_call: TRBJ2-3; d_call: NA; v_call: TRBV2; clone_size: few; cdr3_aa: CASRLEGDTQYF; cdr3_nt: TGTGCCAGCCGCCTCGAGGGAGATACGCAGTATTTT
j_call: TRBJ2-1; d_call: NA; v_call: TRBV6-6; clone_size: NA; cdr3_aa: CASSYQNEQFF; cdr3_nt: TGTGCCAGCAGTTACCAGAATGAGCAGTTCTTC
j_call: TRBJ1-2; d_call: NA; v_call: TRBV7-2; clone_size: NA; cdr3_aa: CASSREGTYQITYGYTF; cdr3_nt: TGTGCCAGCAGCCGAGAGGGGACGTACCAAATCACCTATGGCTACACCTTC
j_call: TRBJ2-3; d_call: TRBD2; v_call: TRBV2; clone_size: few; cdr3_aa: CASSLTSGTDTQYF; cdr3_nt: TGTGCCAGCAGTTTGACTAGCGGCACAGATACGCAGTATTTT
j_call: TRBJ2-1; d_call: TRBD2; v_call: TRBV7-9; clone_size: few; cdr3_aa: CASRHGTSGSNEQFF; cdr3_nt: TGTGCCAGCAGACACGGGACTAGCGGGAGTAATGAGCAGTTCTTC
j_call: TRBJ2-7; d_call: TRBD2; v_call: TRBV4-3; clone_size: NA; cdr3_aa: CASSQAPRLAGHGTYEQYF; cdr3_nt: TGCGCCAGCAGCCAGGCCCCCCGGCTAGCGGGTCACGGGACCTACGAGCAGTACTTC
j_call: TRBJ2-1; d_call: TRBD1; v_call: TRBV4-3; clone_size: NA; cdr3_aa: CASSQGWTGVYNEQFF; cdr3_nt: TGCGCCAGCAGCCAAGGATGGACAGGAGTATACAATGAGCAGTTCTTC
j_call: TRBJ1-1; d_call: TRBD1; v_call: TRBV19; clone_size: NA; cdr3_aa: CASSIRGQGNTEAFF; cdr3_nt: TGTGCCAGTAGTATTCGGGGACAGGGAAACACTGAAGCTTTCTTT
j_call: TRBJ1-5; d_call: NA; v_call: TRBV6-6; clone_size: NA; cdr3_aa: CASSPVLLQPQHF; cdr3_nt: TGTGCCAGCAGTCCCGTATTACTTCAGCCCCAGCATTTT
j_call: TRBJ2-2; d_call: NA; v_call: TRBV27; clone_size: NA; cdr3_aa: CASSPRPLALTGELFF; cdr3_nt: TGTGCCAGCAGTCCCCGACCTCTAGCTCTCACCGGGGAGCTGTTTTTT
j_call: TRBJ2-1; d_call: NA; v_call: TRBV7-9; clone_size: NA; cdr3_aa: CASSLARGSHNEQFF; cdr3_nt: TGTGCCAGCAGCTTAGCGAGGGGGAGTCACAATGAGCAGTTCTTC
j_call: TRBJ2-7; d_call: NA; v_call: TRBV5-3; clone_size: few; cdr3_aa: CARRMASSYEQYF; cdr3_nt: TGTGCCAGAAGAATGGCGAGCTCCTACGAGCAGTACTTC
j_call: TRBJ1-1; d_call: TRBD1; v_call: TRBV10-3; clone_size: once; cdr3_aa: CAISVQGDTEAFF; cdr3_nt: TGTGCCATCAGTGTTCAGGGGGACACTGAAGCTTTCTTT
j_call: TRBJ2-7; d_call: NA; v_call: TRBV6-1; clone_size: few; cdr3_aa: CASSELVGLSSYEQYF; cdr3_nt: TGTGCCAGCAGTGAATTAGTTGGCCTTAGCTCCTACGAGCAGTACTTC
j_call: TRBJ1-1; d_call: NA; v_call: TRBV30; clone_size: NA; cdr3_aa: CAWSDQWGVEAFF; cdr3_nt: TGTGCCTGGAGTGATCAGTGGGGGGTGGAAGCTTTCTTT
j_call: TRBJ2-5; d_call: TRBD2; v_call: TRBV7-8; clone_size: NA; cdr3_aa: CASSLTGFTSAETQYF; cdr3_nt: TGTGCCAGCAGCTTAACCGGGTTTACTAGCGCAGAGACCCAGTACTTC
j_call: TRBJ2-5; d_call: NA; v_call: TRBV28; clone_size: NA; cdr3_aa: CASSLPDLPGETQYF; cdr3_nt: TGTGCCAGCAGTCTACCAGACTTACCCGGGGAGACCCAGTACTTC
j_call: TRBJ2-1; d_call: TRBD1; v_call: TRBV10-3; clone_size: NA; cdr3_aa: CAIREQGTAKDYNEQFF; cdr3_nt: TGTGCCATCAGAGAACAAGGGACAGCCAAAGACTACAATGAGCAGTTCTTC
j_call: TRBJ2-3; d_call: NA; v_call: TRBV27; clone_size: once; cdr3_aa: CASSPYGVHTQYF; cdr3_nt: TGTGCCAGCAGTCCATACGGGGTCCATACGCAGTATTTT
j_call: TRBJ2-6; d_call: NA; v_call: TRBV25-1; clone_size: NA; cdr3_aa: CASSDPFGGPGANVLTF; cdr3_nt: TGTGCCAGCAGTGACCCCTTTGGGGGCCCCGGGGCCAACGTCCTGACTTTC
j_call: TRBJ2-7; d_call: TRBD1; v_call: TRBV7-9; clone_size: NA; cdr3_aa: CASSLKGTVYEQYF; cdr3_nt: TGTGCCAGCAGCTTAAAGGGGACAGTCTACGAGCAGTACTTC
j_call: TRBJ2-1; d_call: NA; v_call: TRBV29-1; clone_size: once; cdr3_aa: CSVVAGNNEQFF; cdr3_nt: TGCAGCGTTGTTGCGGGGAACAATGAGCAGTTCTTC
j_call: TRBJ1-1; d_call: NA; v_call: TRBV6-5; clone_size: few; cdr3_aa: CASSYESTRTEAFF; cdr3_nt: TGTGCCAGCAGTTACGAGAGCACTAGGACTGAAGCTTTCTTT
j_call: TRBJ1-1; d_call: NA; v_call: TRBV29-1; clone_size: NA; cdr3_aa: CSVLQGTITEAFF; cdr3_nt: TGCAGCGTTCTACAGGGCACGATCACTGAAGCTTTCTTT
j_call: TRBJ2-7; d_call: TRBD1; v_call: TRBV27; clone_size: NA; cdr3_aa: CASSLWADPTGAYEQYF; cdr3_nt: TGTGCCAGCAGTTTATGGGCCGACCCGACAGGGGCCTACGAGCAGTACTTC
j_call: TRBJ1-5; d_call: TRBD1; v_call: TRBV19; clone_size: few; cdr3_aa: CASSGTGKRSGDQPQHF; cdr3_nt: TGTGCCAGTAGCGGGACAGGGAAACGGTCGGGGGATCAGCCCCAGCATTTT